The present entry profiles one T cell receptor beta chain with its context. What it recognizes is unknown. This entry comes from a study of T cell responses to AZD1222 COVID-19 vaccine. Only in-frame clones appear in the TCRdb table, and some are missing; sequencing was by immunoSEQ multiplex PCR. Seen here are about 73,000 clones, about 91% observed once, and the top ten hold about 9.6%. Broader study findings: Without day 14 samples, only post-peak T cell repertoires were studied. Targets within unmutated variant regions were reportedly found for nearly half of spike-specific TCRs.

The V segment lost 1 base and the J segment 0 bases; nucleotides outside the gene matches: 7. Germline V gene data show CDR1 as SGHVS and CDR2 as FQNEAQ. This CDR3 contains 20 residues. Second-dose groups at about 4 or about 12 weeks were pooled. The J gene is TRBJ2-6, the V gene TRBV7-8; 12 bases are shared with TRBD2. The specimen was peripheral blood, collected 28 days after the second AZD1222 dose. The TCR was taken from an adult who received the AZD1222 COVID-19 vaccine. The CDR3 DNA sequence: TGTGCCAGCAGCTTAGGACTAGCGGGGGCGAGAGTCTCTGGGGCCAACGTCCTGACTTTC. Translation gives CASSLGLAGARVSGANVLTF.